Below are 6 T cell receptor beta chains sequenced from a single sample in a study of patients and donors after allogeneic stem cell transplantation. TCRdb re-derived calls from the RT-PCR reads in MiXCR, one entry per CDR3 protein. Of 390,000 or so distinct CDR3 sequences listed, about a sixth were seen once; the top ten hold roughly 7.2%. Material: blood, either unsorted or a sorted T cell fraction (not recorded which). The receptor set was obtained from a human donor who was either an allogeneic HSCT recipient or a stem cell or donor lymphocyte infusion donor (not recorded which). It is not recorded whose cells these are; they may come from a transplant donor.

The sample holds a few counts of this clonotype. The genes are TRBV7-9 and TRBJ2-1; the match to TRBD2 covers 8 bases. Germline V gene lookup returns CDR1 SEHNR and CDR2 FQNEAQ (reference sequence). The CDR3 extends over 15 amino acids. With 5 bases clipped from V and 8 bases from J, the junction kept 11 bases outside the gene matches. CDR3 DNA: TGTGCCAGCAGCCCAGCGGGACTAGTCTTCGATGAGCAGTTCTTC. Its translation: CASSPAGLVFDEQFF.

This clonotype was detected many times. This sequence joins TRBV18 and TRBJ2-5; no definite D call. The CDR3 contains 12 residues. Germline assignment: CDR1 KGHSH and CDR2 LQKENI. The V end was cut by 2 bases, the J end by 4 bases, with 5 bases between. CDR3 sequence: CASSPNRETQYF. The CDR3 DNA reads TGTGCCAGCTCACCAAATAGAGAGACCCAGTACTTC.

The chain employs TRBV15 and TRBJ2-3; either TRBD1 or TRBD2 may fit D (5 bases each). The germline V gene encodes CDR1 LNHNV and CDR2 YYDKDF (reference sequence). CDR3 size: 16 residues. V was trimmed by 4 bases and J by 1 base, leaving 15 bases between them. In DNA form, the CDR3 reads TGTGCCACCAGCATACTCGGGGCAGGGCGCACAGATACGCAGTATTTT. This gives the protein CATSILGAGRTDTQYF.

This clonotype showed up many times. The chain couples TRBV12-3 or TRBV12-4 to TRBJ2-2; no clear D gene. The ends were cut back, 7 bases at V and 1 base at J, with 7 bases in the middle. CDR3 length equals 13 residues. The CDR3 sequence: CASTRLNTGELFF. As DNA, the CDR3 is TGTGCCAGCACTCGACTGAACACCGGGGAGCTGTTTTTT.

The chain carries TRBV11-1 and TRBJ2-1, with 9 bases identical to TRBD2. There are 20 residues in the CDR3. V shed 3 bases and J 0 bases; nucleotides not matched to a gene: 15. Germline lookup yields CDR1 SGHAT and CDR2 FQDESV (reference sequence). The CDR3 sequence is CASSFPGGRAALSSYNEQFF. The CDR3 DNA reads as TGTGCCAGCAGCTTCCCTGGCGGGAGGGCCGCTTTGAGCTCCTACAATGAGCAGTTCTTC.

This chain joins TRBV6-6 and TRBJ1-5, with unresolved D. The CDR3 loop spans 13 amino acids. V dropped 11 bases and J dropped 3 bases, with 14 bases sitting between them. Germline values: CDR1 MNHNY, CDR2 SVGAGI (reference sequence). The CDR3 DNA reads TGTGCCGCCCGCCCAGGCCCCAATCAGCCCCAGCATTTT. Amino acid sequence: CAARPGPNQPQHF.